The T cell receptor beta chain described here comes from a study of regulatory T cells in long-lasting Graves disease. The table lists this clonotype with many counts. The target antigen is unknown. Time point meaning: persistent/refractory GD, antithyroid drugs over 5 years with positive TRAb. PBMC-derived RNA was used for the TCR library. Study-wide results and limits: Sharing of public clonotypes was greater in persistent patients (about 2,700) than in new patients (around 1,000).

With iRepertoire HTBI primers and Arm-PCR of CDR3 regions, TCR beta libraries were built. Original analysis: Throughout the samples, researchers identified roughly 60 TRBV and 14 TRBJ segments. TCRdb fed the multiplex PCR reads into MiXCR, producing one record per CDR3 protein. The V and J calls and clone size come from TCRdb's table, not from the authors' own analysis. Counted here are about 310,000 distinct CDR3 sequences, under 25% occurring once; the ten biggest clones make up roughly three fifths. Per germline, CDR1 MNHEY and CDR2 SVGEGT. The length of the CDR3 is 15 residues. The V end was cut by 2 bases, the J end by 0 bases, with 11 bases between.

This receptor was obtained from a female donor with Graves disease. The chain uses TRBV6-2 or TRBV6-3 and TRBJ2-7; D unclear. The starting material was peripheral blood mononuclear cells (PBMCs), obtained when the disease was refractory, from a patient treated with antithyroid drugs. The CDR3 DNA reads as TGTGCCAGCAGTTACGGGCAGGCAATCTCCTACGAGCAGTACTTC. This sequence encodes CASSYGQAISYEQYF.